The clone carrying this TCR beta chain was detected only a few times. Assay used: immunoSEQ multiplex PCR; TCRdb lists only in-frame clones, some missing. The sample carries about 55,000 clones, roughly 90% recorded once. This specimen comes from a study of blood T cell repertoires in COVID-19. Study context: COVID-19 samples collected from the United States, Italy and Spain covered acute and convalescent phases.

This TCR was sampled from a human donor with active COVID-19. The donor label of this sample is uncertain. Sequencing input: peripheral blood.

Here the CDR3 reads CASSKQGDPSPLHF. The DNA of the CDR3 is TGTGCCAGCAGTAAACAGGGGGATCCTTCACCCCTCCACTTT. V usage is TRBV6-5 and J usage is TRBJ1-6, with 8 positions matching TRBD1. CDR1 MNHEY and CDR2 SVGAGI come from the germline V gene. With V trimmed by 5 bases and J by 9 bases, 6 bases remained unmatched. The CDR3 covers 14 residues.